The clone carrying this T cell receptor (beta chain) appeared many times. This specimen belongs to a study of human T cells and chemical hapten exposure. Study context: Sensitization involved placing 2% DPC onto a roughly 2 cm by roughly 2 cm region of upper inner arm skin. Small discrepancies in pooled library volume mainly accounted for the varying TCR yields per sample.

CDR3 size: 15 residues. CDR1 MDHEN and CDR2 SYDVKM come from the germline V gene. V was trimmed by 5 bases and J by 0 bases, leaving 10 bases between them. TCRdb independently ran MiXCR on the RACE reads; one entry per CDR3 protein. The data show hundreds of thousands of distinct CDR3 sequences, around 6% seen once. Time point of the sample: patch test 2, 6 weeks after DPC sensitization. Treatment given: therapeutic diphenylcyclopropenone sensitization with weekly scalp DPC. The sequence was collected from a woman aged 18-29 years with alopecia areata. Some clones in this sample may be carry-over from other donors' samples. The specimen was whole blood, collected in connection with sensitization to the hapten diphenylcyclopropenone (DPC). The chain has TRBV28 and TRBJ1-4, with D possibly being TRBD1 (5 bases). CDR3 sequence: CASSPGRATNEKLFF. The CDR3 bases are TGTGCCAGCAGTCCTGGCAGGGCAACTAATGAAAAACTGTTTTTT.